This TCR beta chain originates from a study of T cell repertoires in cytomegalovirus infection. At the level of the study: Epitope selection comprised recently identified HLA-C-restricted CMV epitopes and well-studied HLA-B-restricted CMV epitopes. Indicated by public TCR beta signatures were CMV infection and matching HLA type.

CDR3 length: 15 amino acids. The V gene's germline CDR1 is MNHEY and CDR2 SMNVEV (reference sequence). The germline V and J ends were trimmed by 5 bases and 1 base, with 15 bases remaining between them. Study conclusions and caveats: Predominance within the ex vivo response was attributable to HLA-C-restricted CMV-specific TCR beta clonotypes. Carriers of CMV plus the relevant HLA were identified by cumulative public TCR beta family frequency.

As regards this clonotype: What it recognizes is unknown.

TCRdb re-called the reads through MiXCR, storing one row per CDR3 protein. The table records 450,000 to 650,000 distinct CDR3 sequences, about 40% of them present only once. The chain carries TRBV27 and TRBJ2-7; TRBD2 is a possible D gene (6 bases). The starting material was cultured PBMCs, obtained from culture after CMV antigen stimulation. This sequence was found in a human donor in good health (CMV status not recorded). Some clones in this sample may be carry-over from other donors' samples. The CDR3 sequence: CASSTGTRSSYEQYF. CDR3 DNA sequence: TGTGCCAGCAGTACTGGGACTCGCAGTTCCTACGAGCAGTACTTC.